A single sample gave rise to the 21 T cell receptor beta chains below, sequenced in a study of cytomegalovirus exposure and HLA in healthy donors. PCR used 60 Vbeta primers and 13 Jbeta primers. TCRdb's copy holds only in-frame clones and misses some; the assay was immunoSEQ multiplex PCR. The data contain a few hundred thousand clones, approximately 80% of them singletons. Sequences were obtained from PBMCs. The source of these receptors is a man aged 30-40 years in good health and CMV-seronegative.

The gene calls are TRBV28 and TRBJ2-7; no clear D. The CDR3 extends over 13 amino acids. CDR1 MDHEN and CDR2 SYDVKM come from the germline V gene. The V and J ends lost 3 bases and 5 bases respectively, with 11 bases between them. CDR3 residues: CASSLVPWHEQYF. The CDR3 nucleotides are TGTGCCAGCAGTTTGGTTCCGTGGCACGAGCAGTACTTC.

For the CDR3, the DNA is TGTGCCAGCAGCAAGCTAGCGGGGGGTGAGATCGCAGATACGCAGTATTTT. Translating gives CASSKLAGGEIADTQYF. J is TRBJ2-3 and V is TRBV4-2; 11 bases map to TRBD2. Germline assignment: CDR1 LGHNA and CDR2 YNFKEQ. The junction had 11 bases not matched to a gene; V was cut back by 5 bases and J by 4 bases. This CDR3 spans 17 amino acids.

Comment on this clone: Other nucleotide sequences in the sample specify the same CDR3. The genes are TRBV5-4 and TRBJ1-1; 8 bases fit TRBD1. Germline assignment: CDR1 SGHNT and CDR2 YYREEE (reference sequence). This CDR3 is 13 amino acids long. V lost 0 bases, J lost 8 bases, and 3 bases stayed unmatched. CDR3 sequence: CASSLGRGQEAFF. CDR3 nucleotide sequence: TGTGCCAGCAGCTTGGGCAGGGGGCAGGAAGCTTTCTTT.

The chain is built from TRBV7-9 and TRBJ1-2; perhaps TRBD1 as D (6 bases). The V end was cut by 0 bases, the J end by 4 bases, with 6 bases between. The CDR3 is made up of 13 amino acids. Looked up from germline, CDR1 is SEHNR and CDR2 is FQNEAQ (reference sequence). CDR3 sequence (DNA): TGTGCCAGCAGCTTAGCAGGGGGCTATGGCTACACCTTC. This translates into CASSLAGGYGYTF.

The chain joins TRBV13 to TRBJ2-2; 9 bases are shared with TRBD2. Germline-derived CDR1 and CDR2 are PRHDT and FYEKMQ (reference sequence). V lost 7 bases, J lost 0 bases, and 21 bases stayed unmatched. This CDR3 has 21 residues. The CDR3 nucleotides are TGTGCCAGCATCTCCAAAGGGACTAGCCCTATGAAGAGGTCGAACACCGGGGAGCTGTTTTTT. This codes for CASISKGTSPMKRSNTGELFF.

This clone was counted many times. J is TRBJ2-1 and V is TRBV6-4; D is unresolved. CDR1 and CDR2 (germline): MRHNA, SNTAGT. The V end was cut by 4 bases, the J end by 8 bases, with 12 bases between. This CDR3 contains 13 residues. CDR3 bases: TGTGCCAGCAGTGGAGGAGAAACTTATGAGCAGTTCTTC. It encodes CASSGGETYEQFF.

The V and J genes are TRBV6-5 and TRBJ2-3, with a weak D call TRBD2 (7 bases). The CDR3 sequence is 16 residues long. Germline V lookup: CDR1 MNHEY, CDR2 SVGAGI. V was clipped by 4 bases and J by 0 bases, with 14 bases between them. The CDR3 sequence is CASSSLGGASTDTQYF. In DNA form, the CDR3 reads TGTGCCAGCAGTTCCTTGGGGGGGGCTAGCACAGATACGCAGTATTTT.

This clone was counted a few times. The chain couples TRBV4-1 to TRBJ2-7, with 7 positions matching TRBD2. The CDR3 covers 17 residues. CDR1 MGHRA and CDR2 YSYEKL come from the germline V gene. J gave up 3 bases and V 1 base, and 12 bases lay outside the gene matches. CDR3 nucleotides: TGCGCCAGCAGCCAAGGAACGGGGGAGGGGTACGGCTACGAGCAGTACTTC. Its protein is CASSQGTGEGYGYEQYF.

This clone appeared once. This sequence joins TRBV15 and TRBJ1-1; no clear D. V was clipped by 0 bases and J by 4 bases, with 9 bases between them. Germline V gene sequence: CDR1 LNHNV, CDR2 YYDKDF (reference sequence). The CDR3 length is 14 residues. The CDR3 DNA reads TGTGCCACCAGCAGAGATTATCGTGTCACTGAAGCTTTCTTT. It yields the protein CATSRDYRVTEAFF.

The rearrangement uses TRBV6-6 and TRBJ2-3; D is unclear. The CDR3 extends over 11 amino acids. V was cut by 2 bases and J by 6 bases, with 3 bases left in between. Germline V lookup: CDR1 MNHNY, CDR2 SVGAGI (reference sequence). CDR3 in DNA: TGTGCCAGCAGTTACGAGGATACGCAGTATTTT. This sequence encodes CASSYEDTQYF.

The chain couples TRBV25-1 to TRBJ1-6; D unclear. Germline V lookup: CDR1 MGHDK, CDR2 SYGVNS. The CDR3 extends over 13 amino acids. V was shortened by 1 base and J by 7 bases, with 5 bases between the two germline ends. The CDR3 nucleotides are TGTGCCAGCAGTGAATGGCCGAATTCACCCCTCCACTTT. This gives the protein CASSEWPNSPLHF.

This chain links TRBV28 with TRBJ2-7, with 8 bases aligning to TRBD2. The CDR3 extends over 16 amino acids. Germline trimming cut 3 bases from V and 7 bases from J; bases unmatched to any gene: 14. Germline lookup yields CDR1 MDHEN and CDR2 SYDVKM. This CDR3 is CASSFLLGGGRGEQYF. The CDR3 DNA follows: TGTGCCAGCAGTTTCCTCCTAGGCGGGGGGCGCGGGGAGCAGTACTTC.

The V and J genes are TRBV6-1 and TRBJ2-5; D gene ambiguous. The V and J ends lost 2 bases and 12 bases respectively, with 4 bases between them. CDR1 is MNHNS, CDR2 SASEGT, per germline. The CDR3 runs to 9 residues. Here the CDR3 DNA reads TGTGCCAGCAGTGAACCAAAGTACTTC. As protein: CASSEPKYF.

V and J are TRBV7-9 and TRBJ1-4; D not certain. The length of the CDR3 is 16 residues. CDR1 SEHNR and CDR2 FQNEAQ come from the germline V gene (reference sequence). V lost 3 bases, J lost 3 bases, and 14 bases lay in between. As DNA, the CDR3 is TGTGCCAGCAGCTTCTTCTTTGGCAGGTCTAATGAAAAACTGTTTTTT. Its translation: CASSFFFGRSNEKLFF.

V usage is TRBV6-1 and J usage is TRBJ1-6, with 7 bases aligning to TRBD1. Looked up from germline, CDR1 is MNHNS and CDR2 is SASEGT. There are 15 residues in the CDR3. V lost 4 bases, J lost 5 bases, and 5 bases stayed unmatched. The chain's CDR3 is CASSAGTVHNSPLHF. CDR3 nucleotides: TGTGCCAGCAGTGCCGGGACAGTTCATAATTCACCCCTCCACTTT.

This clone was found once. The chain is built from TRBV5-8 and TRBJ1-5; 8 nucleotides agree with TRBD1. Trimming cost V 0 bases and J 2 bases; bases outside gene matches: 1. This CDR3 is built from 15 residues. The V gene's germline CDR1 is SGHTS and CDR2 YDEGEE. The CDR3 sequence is CASSLGGQGNQPQHF. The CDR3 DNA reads TGTGCCAGCAGCTTGGGGGGACAGGGCAATCAGCCCCAGCATTTT.

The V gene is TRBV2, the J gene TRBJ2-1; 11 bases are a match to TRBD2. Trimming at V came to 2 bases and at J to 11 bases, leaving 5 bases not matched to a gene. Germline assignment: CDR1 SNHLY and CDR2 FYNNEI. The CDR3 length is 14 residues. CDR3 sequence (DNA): TGTGCCAGCAGTGAAAGTCTAGCGGGGGGCCAGCAGTTCTTC. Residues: CASSESLAGGQQFF.

The CDR3 coding sequence is TGTGCCAGCAGACCTACAGGGGGACGGGGCTACACCTTC. As protein: CASRPTGGRGYTF. The chain combines TRBV28 with TRBJ1-2; 8 bases match TRBD1. This CDR3 comprises 13 residues. Germline loops: CDR1 MDHEN, CDR2 SYDVKM. With V trimmed by 6 bases and J by 8 bases, 8 bases remained unmatched.

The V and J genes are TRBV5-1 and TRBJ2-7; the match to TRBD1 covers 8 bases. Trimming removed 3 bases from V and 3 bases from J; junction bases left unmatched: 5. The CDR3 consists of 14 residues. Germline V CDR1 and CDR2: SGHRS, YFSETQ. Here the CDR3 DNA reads TGCGCCAGCAGCTACGACAGGGGACGCTACGAGCAGTACTTC. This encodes CASSYDRGRYEQYF.

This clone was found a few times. The CDR3 DNA sequence: TGCAGTGCTACGGGGGGCCAGACCCAGTACTTC. Translated: CSATGGQTQYF. The chain has TRBV20-1 and TRBJ2-5; tentatively, D is TRBD2 (7 bases). This CDR3 is 11 amino acids long. Trimming pared 4 bases from V and 6 bases from J, leaving 9 bases between. Germline CDR1 is DFQATT and CDR2 is SNEGSKA (reference sequence).

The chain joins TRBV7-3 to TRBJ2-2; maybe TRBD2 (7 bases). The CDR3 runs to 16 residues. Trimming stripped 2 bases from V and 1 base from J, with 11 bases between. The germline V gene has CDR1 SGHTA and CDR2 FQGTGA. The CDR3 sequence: CASSLGGGGNTGELFF. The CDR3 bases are TGTGCCAGCAGCTTAGGCGGGGGCGGGAACACCGGGGAGCTGTTTTTT.